These 17 T cell receptor beta chains were all obtained from the same sample, sequenced in a study of blood T cell repertoires in COVID-19. This table comes from immunoSEQ multiplex PCR, and its TCRdb copy is limited to in-frame clones, with some not included. The sample includes 490,000 or so clones, about 88% of them seen just once. The specimen sequenced was PBMCs or T cells enriched from blood (not recorded which). Every receptor here comes from an older woman who had recovered from COVID-19.

This chain joins TRBV7-9 and TRBJ2-1; maybe TRBD2 (6 bases). The germline V gene has CDR1 SEHNR and CDR2 FQNEAQ (reference sequence). V was cut by 1 base and J by 4 bases, with 20 bases left in between. CDR3 length equals 18 residues. In DNA form, the CDR3 reads TGTGCCAGCAGCTTAGAAGGGCTATCGGGGACTCCATACAATGAGCAGTTCTTC. Translating it yields CASSLEGLSGTPYNEQFF.

V is TRBV9 and J is TRBJ2-3, with 7 bases lining up with TRBD2. The V gene end was trimmed by 1 base and the J gene end by 1 base; junction bases not matched to a gene: 6. The germline gives CDR1 SGDLS, CDR2 YYNGEE. The CDR3 extends over 16 amino acids. CDR3 bases: TGTGCCAGCAGCGTAAGCGGGACTTTGGGCACAGATACGCAGTATTTT. Amino acids: CASSVSGTLGTDTQYF. The full variable domain, rest sourced from reference TRBV9 and TRBJ2-3, is DSGVTQTPKHLITATGQRVTLRCSPRSGDLSVYWYQQSLDQGLQFLIQYYNGEERAKGNILERFSAQQFPDLHSELNLSSLELGDSALYFCASSVSGTLGTDTQYFGPGTRLTVL.

In the case of this clone: The same CDR3 is also encoded by other DNA sequences in this sample. The V gene is TRBV9, the J gene TRBJ1-4, with TRBD1 matching 7 bases. Per germline, CDR1 SGDLS and CDR2 YYNGEE. The V gene end was trimmed by 0 bases and the J gene end by 8 bases; junction bases not matched to a gene: 4. The CDR3 consists of 14 residues. In DNA, the CDR3 is TGTGCCAGCAGCGTAGGACAGGGTAGCGAAAAACTGTTTTTT. As protein: CASSVGQGSEKLFF.

V gene TRBV28 combines with J gene TRBJ1-6; D not resolved. The germline gives CDR1 MDHEN, CDR2 SYDVKM. The CDR3 sequence is 13 residues long. Trimming pared 2 bases from V and 10 bases from J, leaving 9 bases between. This CDR3 is CASSLLTNSPLHF. CDR3 bases: TGTGCCAGCAGTTTACTAACCAACTCACCCCTCCACTTT.

The chain couples TRBV12-5 to TRBJ1-5; D gene uncertain. Germline CDR1 reads LGHNT; CDR2 reads FRNRAP. This CDR3 comprises 16 residues. With 8 bases removed from V and 4 bases from J, the gap between germline ends came to 21 bases. Here the CDR3 DNA reads TGTGCTAGTAAGAATATCGAGGGCAGCTCTAATCAGCCCCAGCATTTT. This translates into CASKNIEGSSNQPQHF.

This sequence joins TRBV18 and TRBJ1-5; 8 bases line up with TRBD1. Trimming cost V 2 bases and J 4 bases; bases outside gene matches: 4. The germline gives CDR1 KGHSH, CDR2 LQKENI. The CDR3 loop spans 15 amino acids. This chain's CDR3 is CASSPEQGENQPQHF. The CDR3 region has the DNA TGTGCCAGCTCACCAGAACAGGGGGAGAATCAGCCCCAGCATTTT.

The chain links TRBV5-1 to TRBJ1-3, with D tentatively TRBD1 (5 bases). The germline V gene encodes CDR1 SGHRS and CDR2 YFSETQ. V was pared by 1 base and J by 1 base, with 24 bases between. The length of the CDR3 is 20 residues. This CDR3 reads CASSLFTRQGTASSGNTIYF. CDR3 DNA sequence: TGCGCCAGCAGCTTGTTTACCCGGCAGGGAACGGCATCTTCTGGAAACACCATATATTTT. Using reference TRBV5-1 and TRBJ1-3 for the parts outside the CDR3, the full variable domain is KAGVTQTPRYLIKTRGQQVTLSCSPISGHRSVSWYQQTPGQGLQFLFEYFSETQRNKGNFPGRFSGRQFSNSRSEMNVSTLELGDSALYLCASSLFTRQGTASSGNTIYFGEGSWLTVV.

This rearrangement joins TRBV27 to TRBJ2-7; a possible D gene is TRBD1 (8 bases). V shed 2 bases and J shed 3 bases, with 11 bases lying between them. The length of the CDR3 is 14 residues. Germline lookup yields CDR1 MNHEY and CDR2 SMNVEV (reference sequence). The CDR3 reads CASSLTGGGYEQYV. CDR3 nucleotides: TGTGCCAGCAGTTTAACAGGGGGGGGCTACGAGCAGTACGTC.

The genes are TRBV15 and TRBJ1-2; D is uncertain. The CDR3 runs to 14 residues. V lost 0 bases to trimming and J lost 3 bases, with 8 bases between them. Germline assignment: CDR1 LNHNV and CDR2 YYDKDF (reference sequence). The CDR3 loop reads CATSRELQDYGYTF. CDR3 nucleotides: TGTGCCACCAGCAGAGAGTTGCAGGACTATGGCTACACCTTC.

This CDR3 reads CASSLEWRGDNTF. The DNA of the CDR3 is TGTGCCAGCAGTTTAGAGTGGAGGGGAGACAACACCTTC. The genes are TRBV12-3 or TRBV12-4 and TRBJ1-2, with D maybe TRBD1 (5 bases). V was trimmed by 1 base and J by 12 bases, leaving 15 bases between them. The CDR3 runs to 13 residues.

The chain links TRBV30 to TRBJ1-3; maybe TRBD1 (6 bases). V was clipped by 4 bases and J by 0 bases, with 22 bases between them. Germline V gene data show CDR1 as GTSNPN and CDR2 as SVGIG (reference sequence). The CDR3 spans 18 residues. The CDR3 sequence is CAWKGNTPGQRSGNTIYF. The CDR3 bases are TGTGCCTGGAAAGGAAACACCCCGGGACAACGCTCTGGAAACACCATATATTTT.

The chain uses TRBV5-6 and TRBJ1-1; TRBD1 matches at 8 bases. Unmatched junction bases numbered 3, after V lost 4 bases and J lost 1 base. Germline CDR1 SGHDT, CDR2 YYEEEE. The CDR3 length is 14 residues. The DNA for the CDR3 is TGTGCCAGCAGCAGGACAGGGAAGAACACTGAAGCTTTCTTT. Its protein is CASSRTGKNTEAFF.

This clone has a single count. J is TRBJ1-1 and V is TRBV29-1; D may be TRBD1 (5 bases). The germline V gene encodes CDR1 SQVTM and CDR2 ANQGSEA. The V end was cut by 0 bases, the J end by 1 base, with 15 bases between. This CDR3 has 16 amino acids. CDR3: CSVEDPRAGRNTEAFF. The CDR3 region has the DNA TGCAGCGTTGAAGATCCCCGGGCAGGGCGGAACACTGAAGCTTTCTTT.

This clone was picked up a small number of times. The gene calls are TRBV3-1 (or the pseudogene TRBV3-2) and TRBJ1-2, with D maybe TRBD1 (5 bases). The germline gives CDR1 LGHDT, CDR2 YNNKEL (reference sequence). The CDR3 has 13 amino acids. Trimming removed 1 base at V and 5 bases at J, with 8 bases between. CDR3 bases: TGTGCCAGCAGCCAAGGGGGACTGTATGGCTACACCTTC. As protein: CASSQGGLYGYTF.

The chain carries TRBV6-5 and TRBJ2-1; D is possibly TRBD1 (9 bases). This CDR3 contains 15 residues. V lost 6 bases and J lost 7, with 19 bases in between. From germline, CDR1 is MNHEY and CDR2 SVGAGI. CDR3 nucleotide sequence: TGTGCCAGCAGCCGGGGGGGACAGGGTGGAAATGAGCAGTTCTTC. Translating it yields CASSRGGQGGNEQFF.

The genes are TRBV4-1 and TRBJ1-6; TRBD1 matches 7 bases. The CDR3 runs to 14 residues. Germline CDR1 MGHRA, CDR2 YSYEKL. V dropped 5 bases and J dropped 9; count of bases not matched to a gene: 7. CDR3 amino acids: CASSSDRMGSPLHF. As DNA, the CDR3 is TGCGCCAGCAGCTCGGACAGGATGGGTTCACCCCTCCACTTT.

This clone was detected once. The V call is TRBV19, the J call TRBJ2-7, with 10 bases fitting TRBD1. V lost 4 bases and J lost 2; bases outside the gene matches: 8. CDR3 size: 16 residues. From germline, CDR1 is LNHDA and CDR2 SQIVND (reference sequence). CDR3 loop: CASSTSDRGSPYEQYF. CDR3 nucleotide sequence: TGTGCCAGTAGTACCTCGGACAGGGGGTCCCCCTACGAGCAGTACTTC.